The 9 T cell receptor beta chains listed next were all sequenced from one sample in a study of shared clonotypes between healthy human individuals. The repertoire was sequenced with immunoSEQ multiplex PCR; TCRdb's copy has only in-frame clones and lacks some. Altogether about 1 million clones are present, about 77% being singletons, with the ten largest covering 1.5%. The sample consisted of memory CD4+ T cells sorted from blood. Specified subset: CD45RA-negative fraction. These receptors all come from a man aged 18 to 29 in good health.

J is TRBJ1-1 and V is TRBV19; a possible D gene is TRBD1 (5 bases). Deletions cut 5 bases from V and 5 bases from J, with 9 bases between. Germline values: CDR1 LNHDA, CDR2 SQIVND (reference sequence). The CDR3 extends over 12 amino acids. The CDR3 DNA reads TGTGCCAGTAGTGCCGGGGGGACTGAAGCTTTCTTT. This codes for CASSAGGTEAFF.

This chain uses TRBV6-1 with TRBJ1-1; D unclear. The CDR3 is 15 residues long. V lost 9 bases and J 1 base, leaving 18 bases between the germline ends. Germline V gene lookup returns CDR1 MNHNS and CDR2 SASEGT. The CDR3 region has the DNA TGTGCCAGTCTTGTGTTGTGGGGTCGGAACACTGAAGCTTTCTTT. It translates to CASLVLWGRNTEAFF.

The V and J genes are TRBV29-1 and TRBJ2-7, with D possibly being TRBD2 (7 bases). The V end lost 7 bases, the J end lost 9 bases, and 19 bases lay between the germline ends. Germline loops: CDR1 SQVTM, CDR2 ANQGSEA. This CDR3 is built from 12 residues. CDR3 residues: CSAERDNTGQYF. The CDR3 nucleotides read TGCAGCGCCGAGCGGGACAATACAGGGCAGTACTTC.

J is TRBJ2-7 and V is TRBV7-9; D gene uncertain. The CDR3 spans 15 residues. Germline-derived CDR1 and CDR2 are SEHNR and FQNEAQ (reference sequence). V was trimmed by 0 bases and J by 6 bases, leaving 15 bases between them. The CDR3 sequence: CASSLAQPPMGEQYF. CDR3 sequence (DNA): TGTGCCAGCAGCTTAGCACAGCCCCCGATGGGCGAGCAGTACTTC.

The rearrangement links TRBV18 to TRBJ2-2, with TRBD1 matching 7 bases. V dropped 4 bases and J dropped 6; count of bases not matched to a gene: 8. Germline CDR1 and CDR2: KGHSH and LQKENI. The CDR3 runs to 15 residues. The CDR3 bases are TGTGCCAGCTCACGAGAGACAGGGCACGCCGGGGAGCTGTTTTTT. It codes for CASSRETGHAGELFF. The full variable domain, its missing parts supplied by reference TRBV18 and TRBJ2-2, is NAGVMQNPRHLVRRRGQEARLRCSPMKGHSHVYWYRQLPEEGLKFMVYLQKENIIDESGMPKERFSAEFPKEGPSILRIQQVVRGDSAAYFCASSRETGHAGELFFGEGSRLTVL.

CDR3 nucleotides: TGTGCCAGCAGCCAAGGAACTGAAGCTTTCTTT. As protein: CASSQGTEAFF. V is TRBV14 and J is TRBJ1-1; D is ambiguous. The ends were cut back, 1 base at V and 5 bases at J, with 2 bases in the middle. The CDR3 is 11 residues long. Germline CDR1 reads SGHDN; CDR2 reads FVKESK.

This clone was seen once. Other DNA sequences of this sample code for an identical CDR3. The chain is built from TRBV9 and TRBJ2-5, with D possibly being TRBD1 or TRBD2 (5 bases each). Trimming stripped 4 bases from V and 2 bases from J, with 12 bases between. The CDR3 extends over 14 amino acids. CDR1 and CDR2 (germline): SGDLS, YYNGEE. The chain's CDR3 is CASSPGTIQETQYF. CDR3 in DNA: TGTGCCAGCAGCCCCGGGACCATTCAAGAGACCCAGTACTTC.

Notes on this clone: At the DNA level, this CDR3 is encoded by other sequences in the same sample as well. The chain carries TRBV5-1 and TRBJ2-1; TRBD2 aligns across 7 bases. The CDR3 contains 15 residues. The V gene's germline CDR1 is SGHRS and CDR2 YFSETQ. V lost 4 bases to trimming and J lost 0 bases; unmatched junction nucleotides: 4. CDR3 nucleotide sequence: TGCGCCAGCAGCCCCCTAGCGGACTCCTACAATGAGCAGTTCTTC. Its protein is CASSPLADSYNEQFF.

The chain recombines TRBV10-3 with TRBJ2-7, with a tentative D call TRBD2 (5 bases). Germline V gives CDR1 ENHRY, CDR2 SYGVKD. The CDR3 consists of 14 residues. V was clipped by 2 bases and J by 3 bases, with 11 bases between them. The CDR3 coding sequence is TGTGCCATCAGTGAGCTTAGCCGGGGCTACGAGCAGTACTTC. Amino acid sequence: CAISELSRGYEQYF.